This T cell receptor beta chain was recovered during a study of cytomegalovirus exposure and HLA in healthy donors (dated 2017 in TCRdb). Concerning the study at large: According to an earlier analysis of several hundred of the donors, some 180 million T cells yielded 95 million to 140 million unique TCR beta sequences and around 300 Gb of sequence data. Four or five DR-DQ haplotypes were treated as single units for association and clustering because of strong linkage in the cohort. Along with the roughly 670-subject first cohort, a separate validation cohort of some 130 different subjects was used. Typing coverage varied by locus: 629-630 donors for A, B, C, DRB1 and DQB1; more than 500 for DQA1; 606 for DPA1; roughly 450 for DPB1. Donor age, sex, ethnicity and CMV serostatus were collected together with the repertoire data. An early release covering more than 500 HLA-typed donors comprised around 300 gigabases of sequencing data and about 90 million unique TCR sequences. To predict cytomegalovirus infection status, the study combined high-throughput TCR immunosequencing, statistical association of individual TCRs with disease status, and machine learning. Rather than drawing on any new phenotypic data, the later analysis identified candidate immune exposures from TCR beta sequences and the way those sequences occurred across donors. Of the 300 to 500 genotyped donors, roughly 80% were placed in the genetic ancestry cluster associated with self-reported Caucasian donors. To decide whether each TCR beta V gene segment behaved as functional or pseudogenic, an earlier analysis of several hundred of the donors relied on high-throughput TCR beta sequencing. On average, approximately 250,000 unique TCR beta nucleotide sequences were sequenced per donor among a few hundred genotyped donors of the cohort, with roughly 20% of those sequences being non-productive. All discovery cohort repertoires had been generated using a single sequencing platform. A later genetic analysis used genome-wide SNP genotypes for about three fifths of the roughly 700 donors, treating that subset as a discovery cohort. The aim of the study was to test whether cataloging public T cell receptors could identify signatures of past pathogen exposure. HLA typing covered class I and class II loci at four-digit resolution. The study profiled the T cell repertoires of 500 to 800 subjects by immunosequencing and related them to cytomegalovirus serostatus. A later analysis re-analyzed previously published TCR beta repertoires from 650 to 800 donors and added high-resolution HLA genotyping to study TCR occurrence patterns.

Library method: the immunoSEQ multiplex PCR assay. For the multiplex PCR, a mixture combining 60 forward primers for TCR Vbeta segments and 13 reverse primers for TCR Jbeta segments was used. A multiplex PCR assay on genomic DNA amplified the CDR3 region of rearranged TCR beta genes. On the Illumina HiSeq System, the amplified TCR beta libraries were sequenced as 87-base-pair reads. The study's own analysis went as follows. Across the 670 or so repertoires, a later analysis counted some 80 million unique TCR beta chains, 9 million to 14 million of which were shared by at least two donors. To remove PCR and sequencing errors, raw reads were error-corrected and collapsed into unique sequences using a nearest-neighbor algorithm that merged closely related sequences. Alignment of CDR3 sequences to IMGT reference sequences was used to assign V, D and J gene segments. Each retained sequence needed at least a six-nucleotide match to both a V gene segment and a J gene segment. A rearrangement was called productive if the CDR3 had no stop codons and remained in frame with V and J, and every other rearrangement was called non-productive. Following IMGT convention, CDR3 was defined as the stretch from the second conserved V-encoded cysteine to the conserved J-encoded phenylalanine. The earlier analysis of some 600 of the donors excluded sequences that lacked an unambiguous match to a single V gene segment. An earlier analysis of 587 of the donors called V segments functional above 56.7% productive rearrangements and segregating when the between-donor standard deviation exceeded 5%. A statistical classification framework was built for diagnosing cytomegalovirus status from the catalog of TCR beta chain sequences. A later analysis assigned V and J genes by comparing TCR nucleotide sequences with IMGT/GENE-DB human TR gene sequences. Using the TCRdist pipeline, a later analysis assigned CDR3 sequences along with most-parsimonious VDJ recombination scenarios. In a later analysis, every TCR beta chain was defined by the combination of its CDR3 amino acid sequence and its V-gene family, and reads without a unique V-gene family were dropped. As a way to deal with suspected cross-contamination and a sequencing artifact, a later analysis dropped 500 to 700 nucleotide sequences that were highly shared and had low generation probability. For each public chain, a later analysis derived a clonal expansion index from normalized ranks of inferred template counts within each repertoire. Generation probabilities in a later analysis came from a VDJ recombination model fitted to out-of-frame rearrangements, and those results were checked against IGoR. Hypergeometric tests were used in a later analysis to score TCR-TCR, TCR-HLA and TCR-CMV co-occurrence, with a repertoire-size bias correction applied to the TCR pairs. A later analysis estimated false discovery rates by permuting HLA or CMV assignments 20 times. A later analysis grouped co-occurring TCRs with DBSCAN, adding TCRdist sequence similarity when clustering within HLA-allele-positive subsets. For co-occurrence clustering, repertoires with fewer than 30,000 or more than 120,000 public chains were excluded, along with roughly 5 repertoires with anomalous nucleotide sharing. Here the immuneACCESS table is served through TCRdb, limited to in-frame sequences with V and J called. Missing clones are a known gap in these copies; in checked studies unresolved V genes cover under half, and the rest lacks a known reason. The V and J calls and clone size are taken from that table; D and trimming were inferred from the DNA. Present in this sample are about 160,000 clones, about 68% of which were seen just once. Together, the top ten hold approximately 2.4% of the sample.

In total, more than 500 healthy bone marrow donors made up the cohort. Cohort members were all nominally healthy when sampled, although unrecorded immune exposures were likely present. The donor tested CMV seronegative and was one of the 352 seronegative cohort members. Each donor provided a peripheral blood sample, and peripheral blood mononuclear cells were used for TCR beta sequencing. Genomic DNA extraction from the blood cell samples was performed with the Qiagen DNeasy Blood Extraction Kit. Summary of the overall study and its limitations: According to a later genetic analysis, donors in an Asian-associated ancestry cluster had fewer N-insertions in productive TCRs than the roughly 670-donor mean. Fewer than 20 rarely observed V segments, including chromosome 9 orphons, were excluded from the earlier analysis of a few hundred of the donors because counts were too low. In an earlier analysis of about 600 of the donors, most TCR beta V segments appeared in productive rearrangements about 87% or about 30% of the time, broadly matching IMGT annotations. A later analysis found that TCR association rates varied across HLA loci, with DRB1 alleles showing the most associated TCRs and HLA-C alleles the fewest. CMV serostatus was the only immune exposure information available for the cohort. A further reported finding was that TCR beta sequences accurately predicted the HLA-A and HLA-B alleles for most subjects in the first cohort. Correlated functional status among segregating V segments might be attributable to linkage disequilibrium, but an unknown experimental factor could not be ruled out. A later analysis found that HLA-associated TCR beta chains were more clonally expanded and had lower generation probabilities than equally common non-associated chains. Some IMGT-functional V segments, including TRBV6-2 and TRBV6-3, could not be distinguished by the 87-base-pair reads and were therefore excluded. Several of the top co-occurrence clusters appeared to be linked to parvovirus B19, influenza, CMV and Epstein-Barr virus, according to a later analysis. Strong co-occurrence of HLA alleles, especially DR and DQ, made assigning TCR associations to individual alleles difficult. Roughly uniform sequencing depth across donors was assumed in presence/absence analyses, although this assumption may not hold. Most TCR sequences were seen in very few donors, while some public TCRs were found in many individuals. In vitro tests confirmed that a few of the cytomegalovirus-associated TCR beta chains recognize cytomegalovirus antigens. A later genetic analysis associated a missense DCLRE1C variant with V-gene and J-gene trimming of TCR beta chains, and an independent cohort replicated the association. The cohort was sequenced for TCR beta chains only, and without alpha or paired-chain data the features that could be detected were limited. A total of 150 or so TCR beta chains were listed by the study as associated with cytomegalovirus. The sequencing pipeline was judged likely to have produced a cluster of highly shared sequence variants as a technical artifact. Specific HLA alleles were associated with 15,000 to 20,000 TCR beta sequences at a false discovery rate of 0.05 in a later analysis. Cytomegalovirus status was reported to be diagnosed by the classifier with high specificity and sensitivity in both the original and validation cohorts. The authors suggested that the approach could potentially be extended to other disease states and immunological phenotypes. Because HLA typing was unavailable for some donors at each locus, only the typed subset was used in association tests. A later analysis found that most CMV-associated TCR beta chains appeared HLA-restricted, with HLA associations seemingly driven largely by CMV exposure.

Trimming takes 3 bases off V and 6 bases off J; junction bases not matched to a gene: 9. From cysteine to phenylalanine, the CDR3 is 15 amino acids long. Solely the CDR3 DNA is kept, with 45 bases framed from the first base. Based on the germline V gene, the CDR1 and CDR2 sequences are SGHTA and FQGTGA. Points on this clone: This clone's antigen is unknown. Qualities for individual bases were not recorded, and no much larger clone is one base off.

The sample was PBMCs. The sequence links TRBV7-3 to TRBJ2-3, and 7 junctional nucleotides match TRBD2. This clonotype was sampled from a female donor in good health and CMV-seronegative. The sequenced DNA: TGTGCCAGCAGCTTGATCGGGACTACCCGTGATACGCAGTATTTT. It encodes CASSLIGTTRDTQYF.